This T cell receptor (beta chain) was retrieved from a study of blood T cells in healthy people across ages. V dropped 1 base and J dropped 0 bases, with 13 bases sitting between them. The CDR3 covers 16 residues. Germline lookup yields CDR1 MGHRA and CDR2 YSYEKL. A second PCR of roughly 7 to 11 cycles used a sample-barcoded 5' primer and a J-beta primer mix. TCRdb reprocessed the 5' RACE reads with MiXCR, giving one entry per CDR3 protein. Altogether 550,000 to 750,000 distinct CDR3 sequences are present, under 25% being singletons, with the ten largest covering roughly 3.4%. It was roughly 10 milliliters of peripheral blood that were drawn from each donor. This clonotype was picked up a small number of times.

The TCR originated in a man aged 70-80 years in good health. Material for sequencing was blood. The chain couples TRBV4-1 to TRBJ2-7, with D possibly TRBD2 on 5 matching bases. DNA for the CDR3: TGCGCCAGCAGCCAAGGCCCCTGGAGGAGCTCCTACGAGCAGTACTTC. Translating gives CASSQGPWRSSYEQYF.